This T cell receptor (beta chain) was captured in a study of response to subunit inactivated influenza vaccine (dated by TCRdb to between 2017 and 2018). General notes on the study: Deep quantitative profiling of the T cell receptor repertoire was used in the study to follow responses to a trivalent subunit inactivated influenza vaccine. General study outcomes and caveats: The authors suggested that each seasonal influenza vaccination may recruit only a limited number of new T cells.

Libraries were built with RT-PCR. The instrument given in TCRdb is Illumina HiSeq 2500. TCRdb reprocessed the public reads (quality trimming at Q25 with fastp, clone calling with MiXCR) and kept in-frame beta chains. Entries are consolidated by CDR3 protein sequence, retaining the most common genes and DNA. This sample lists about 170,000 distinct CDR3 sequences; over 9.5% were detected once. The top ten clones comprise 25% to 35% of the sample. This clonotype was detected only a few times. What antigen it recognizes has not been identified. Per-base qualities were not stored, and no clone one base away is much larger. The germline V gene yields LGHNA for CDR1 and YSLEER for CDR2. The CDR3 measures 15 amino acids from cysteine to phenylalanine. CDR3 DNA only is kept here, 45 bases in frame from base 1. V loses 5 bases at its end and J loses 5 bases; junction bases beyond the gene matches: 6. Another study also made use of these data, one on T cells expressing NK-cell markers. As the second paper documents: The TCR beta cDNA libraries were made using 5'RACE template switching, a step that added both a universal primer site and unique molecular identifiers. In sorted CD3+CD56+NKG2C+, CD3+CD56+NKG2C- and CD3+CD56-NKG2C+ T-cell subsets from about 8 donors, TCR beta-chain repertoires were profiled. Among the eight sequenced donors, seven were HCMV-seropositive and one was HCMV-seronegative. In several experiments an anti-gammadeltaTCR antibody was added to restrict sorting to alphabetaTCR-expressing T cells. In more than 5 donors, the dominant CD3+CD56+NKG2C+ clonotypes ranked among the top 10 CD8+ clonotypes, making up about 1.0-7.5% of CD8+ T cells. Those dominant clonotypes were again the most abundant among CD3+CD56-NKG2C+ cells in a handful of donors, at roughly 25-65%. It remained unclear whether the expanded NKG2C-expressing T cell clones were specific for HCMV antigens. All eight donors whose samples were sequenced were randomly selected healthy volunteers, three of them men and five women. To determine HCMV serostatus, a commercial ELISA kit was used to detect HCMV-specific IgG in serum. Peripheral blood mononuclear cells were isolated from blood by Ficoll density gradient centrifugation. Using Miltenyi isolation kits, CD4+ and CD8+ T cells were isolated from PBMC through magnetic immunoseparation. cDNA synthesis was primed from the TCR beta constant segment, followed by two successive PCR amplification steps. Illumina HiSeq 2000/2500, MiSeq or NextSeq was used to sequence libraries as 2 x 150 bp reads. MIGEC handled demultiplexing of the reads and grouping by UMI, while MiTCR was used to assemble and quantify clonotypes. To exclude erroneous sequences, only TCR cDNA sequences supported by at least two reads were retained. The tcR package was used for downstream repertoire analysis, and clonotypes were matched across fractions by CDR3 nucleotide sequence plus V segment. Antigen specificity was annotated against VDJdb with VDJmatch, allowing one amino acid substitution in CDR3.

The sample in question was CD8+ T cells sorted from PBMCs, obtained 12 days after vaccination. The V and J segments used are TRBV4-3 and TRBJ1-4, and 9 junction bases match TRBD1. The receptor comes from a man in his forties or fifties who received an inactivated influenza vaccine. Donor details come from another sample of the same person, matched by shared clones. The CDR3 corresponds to CASSRTGTGNEKLFF. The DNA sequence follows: TGCGCCAGCAGCAGGACCGGGACAGGGAATGAAAAACTGTTTTTT.